This record covers a single TCR beta chain. Its antigen remains unknown. Some clones are missing from TCRdb's copy, which holds only in-frame ones; the method was immunoSEQ multiplex PCR. The repertoire has over 9,000 clones, 92% of them found once; the top ten carry approximately 71%. The sample comes from a study of STAT3 mutations in large granular lymphocyte leukemia. Broader study findings: No sample exists from the first appearance of each clone. Every T-LGLL patient had at least one immunodominant TCRbeta clonotype.

The receptor comes from a man between 60 and 75 years old with T-cell large granular lymphocyte leukemia. Some clones in this sample may be carry-over from other donors' samples. Material for sequencing was peripheral blood mononuclear cells.

The CDR3 is CASSRGLAEETQYF. In DNA form, the CDR3 reads TGCGCCAGCAGCCGTGGACTAGCGGAAGAGACCCAGTACTTC. The chain combines TRBV4-3 with TRBJ2-5; 10 bases line up with TRBD2. The germline V gene has CDR1 LGHNA and CDR2 YSLEER. J gave up 3 bases and V 4 bases, and 2 bases lay outside the gene matches. The CDR3 loop spans 14 amino acids.